Described below is a single TCR beta chain sequence and its context. Its specificity is not known. As for the donors, each was a healthy bone marrow donor. PCR amplification relied on 60 Vbeta primers (plus 13 Jbeta primers). Per the authors' pipeline: About 11 million shared chains were among the approximately 82 million unique TCR beta chains that a later analysis counted. Clones were sequenced by immunoSEQ multiplex PCR, and TCRdb holds only the in-frame ones, with some missing. D and trimming come from the DNA, and the V and J calls and clone size come from that table. The data hold 200,000 to 250,000 clones, with 76% observed a single time. This sample was taken from a study of cytomegalovirus exposure and HLA in healthy donors. Study observations and caveats: Association of 17,000 or so TCR beta sequences with HLA alleles was found at 0.05 false discovery rate in a later analysis. Prediction of most subjects' HLA-A and HLA-B alleles by TCR beta sequences was reportedly accurate.

Germline-derived CDR1 and CDR2 are SGHNT and YENEEA. J lost 1 base, V lost 5 bases, and 9 bases had no gene match. The CDR3 covers 16 residues. The V call is TRBV11-3, the J call TRBJ2-3, with 7 bases that match TRBD1. This sequence was found in a man younger than 35 in good health and CMV-seronegative. Material: PBMCs. For the CDR3, the DNA is TGTGCCAGCAGCCCAGGAACAGGGGTGGGCACAGATACGCAGTATTTT. It specifies CASSPGTGVGTDTQYF.